Each of the 12 T cell receptor beta chains below was sequenced from the same sample in a study of shared clonotypes between healthy human individuals. Clones were read by immunoSEQ multiplex PCR, and TCRdb kept only the in-frame ones, dropping some. This table holds some 980,000 clones, approximately 80% found once. Sequences were obtained from memory CD4+ T cells sorted from blood. The subset is: CD45RA-negative fraction. Receptor source: a man between 18 and 29 years old in good health.

This chain connects TRBV6-1 to TRBJ1-2; tentatively, D is TRBD1 (5 bases). Trimming pared 7 bases from V and 5 bases from J, leaving 11 bases between. The V gene's germline CDR1 is MNHNS and CDR2 SASEGT. There are 12 residues in the CDR3. CDR3 sequence: CASTGSGYGYTF. DNA for the CDR3: TGTGCCAGCACCGGGTCAGGGTATGGCTACACCTTC.

This clone was seen repeatedly, ten times or more. The CDR3 loop reads CASSITGTALYEQYF. In nucleotides, the CDR3 is TGTGCCAGTAGTATAACCGGGACAGCGCTTTACGAGCAGTACTTC. This chain uses TRBV19 with TRBJ2-7, with 7 bases fitting TRBD1. The CDR3 has 15 residues. Per the germline V gene, CDR1 is LNHDA and CDR2 is SQIVND (reference sequence). The junction had 8 bases not matched to a gene; V was cut back by 2 bases and J by 4 bases.

The chain is built from TRBV2 and TRBJ1-6; 7 bases fit TRBD1. The CDR3 is 15 residues long. The V and J ends lost 2 bases and 5 bases, in that order; junction bases with no gene match: 3. Germline lookup yields CDR1 SNHLY and CDR2 FYNNEI. CDR3 residues: CASSERGQNNSPLHF. Here the CDR3 DNA reads TGTGCCAGCAGTGAAAGGGGACAGAATAATTCACCCCTCCACTTT.

The genes are TRBV6-5 and TRBJ1-5; perhaps TRBD1 as D (6 bases). The CDR3 is 15 amino acids. The V end was cut by 1 base, the J end by 2 bases, with 9 bases between. Per germline, CDR1 MNHEY and CDR2 SVGAGI. CDR3 DNA: TGTGCCAGCAGTTACTACTCAGGGGGCAATCAGCCCCAGCATTTT. This translates into CASSYYSGGNQPQHF.

The chain couples TRBV28 to TRBJ1-1; D is possibly TRBD1 (5 bases). Germline-derived CDR1 and CDR2 are MDHEN and SYDVKM. The CDR3 runs 13 residues. Deletions cut 7 bases from V and 3 bases from J, with 12 bases between. DNA for the CDR3: TGTGCCAGCAAAAGGGGCGGGGACACTGAAGCTTTCTTT. This codes for CASKRGGDTEAFF.

This clone was observed a single time. The chain uses TRBV14 and TRBJ2-3; 10 positions agree with TRBD2. This CDR3 is 14 amino acids long. Germline V gene sequence: CDR1 SGHDN, CDR2 FVKESK. The trim removed 4 bases at V and 5 bases at J, leaving 3 bases unmatched. This chain's CDR3 is CASSPLAGRDTQYF. In nucleotides, the CDR3 is TGTGCCAGCAGCCCACTAGCGGGAAGAGATACGCAGTATTTT.

The chain links TRBV7-2 to TRBJ1-1, with D unresolved. V shed 1 base and J shed 0 bases, with 9 bases lying between them. The germline gives CDR1 SGHTA, CDR2 FQGNSA. This CDR3 contains 15 residues. The CDR3 DNA follows: TGTGCCAGCAGCTTAGGGAGGCCCATGAACACTGAAGCTTTCTTT. It yields the protein CASSLGRPMNTEAFF. The complete variable domain, with remaining parts taken from reference TRBV7-2 and TRBJ1-1, reads GAGVSQSPSNKVTEKGKDVELRCDPISGHTALYWYRQSLGQGLEFLIYFQGNSAPDKSGLPSDRFSAERTGGSVSTLTIQRTQQEDSAVYLCASSLGRPMNTEAFFGQGTRLTVV.

The chain uses TRBV10-3 and TRBJ2-3; D is possibly TRBD2 (6 bases). Germline V CDR1 and CDR2: ENHRY, SYGVKD. The CDR3 consists of 15 residues. Trimming shortened V by 4 bases and J by 4 bases, and 15 bases separated the two germline ends. CDR3: CAISGLGPRADTQYF. Here the CDR3 DNA reads TGTGCCATCAGTGGACTAGGCCCCAGGGCAGATACGCAGTATTTT.

This clone was found a few times. The chain is built from TRBV10-3 and TRBJ1-3; D possibly corresponds to TRBD1 (5 bases). Trimming cost V 9 bases and J 0 bases, with 9 bases left between them. The CDR3 consists of 13 residues. Germline V gene lookup returns CDR1 ENHRY and CDR2 SYGVKD. This CDR3 reads CAIETGSGNTIYF. The DNA of the CDR3 is TGTGCCATTGAAACAGGCTCTGGAAACACCATATATTTT.

This clone was picked up a small number of times. The chain joins TRBV2 to TRBJ2-3, with a weak D call TRBD2 (5 bases). Germline values: CDR1 SNHLY, CDR2 FYNNEI. V lost 6 bases to trimming and J lost 0 bases, with 13 bases between them. This CDR3 comprises 15 residues. CDR3 in DNA: TGTGCCAGCAGCCTTCGGCGAGGGAGCACAGATACGCAGTATTTT. Protein sequence: CASSLRRGSTDTQYF. Drawing the rest from reference TRBV2 and TRBJ2-3, the complete variable domain is EPEVTQTPSHQVTQMGQEVILRCVPISNHLYFYWYRQILGQKVEFLVSFYNNEISEKSEIFDDQFSVERPDGSNFTLKIRSTKLEDSAMYFCASSLRRGSTDTQYFGPGTRLTVL.

V is TRBV29-1 and J is TRBJ2-7, with 13 bases matching TRBD2. The CDR3 has 14 amino acids. Germline V CDR1 and CDR2: SQVTM, ANQGSEA. After removal of 6 bases from V and 1 base from J, the junction contained 3 bases not matched to a gene. The CDR3 DNA is TGCAGCGTCGGGACTAGCGGGACGTCCTACGAGCAGTACTTC. This codes for CSVGTSGTSYEQYF.

In its sample, this clone was seen many times. The J gene is TRBJ1-1, the V gene TRBV6-4; D is unclear. The CDR3 covers 11 residues. In germline, CDR1 is MRHNA, CDR2 SNTAGT. Trimming cost V 6 bases and J 1 base, with 3 bases left between them. This CDR3 reads CASRPNTEAFF. The CDR3 DNA reads TGTGCCAGCAGGCCGAACACTGAAGCTTTCTTT.